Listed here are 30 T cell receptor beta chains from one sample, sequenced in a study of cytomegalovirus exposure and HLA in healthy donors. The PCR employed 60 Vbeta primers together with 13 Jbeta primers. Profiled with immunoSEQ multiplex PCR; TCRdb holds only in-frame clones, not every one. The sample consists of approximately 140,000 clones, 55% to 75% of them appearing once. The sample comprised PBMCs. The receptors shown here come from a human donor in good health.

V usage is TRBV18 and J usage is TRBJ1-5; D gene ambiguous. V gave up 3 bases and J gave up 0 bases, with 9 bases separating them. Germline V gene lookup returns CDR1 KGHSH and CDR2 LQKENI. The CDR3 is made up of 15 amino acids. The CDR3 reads CASSPTGISNQPQHF. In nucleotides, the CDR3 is TGTGCCAGCTCACCGACCGGGATTAGCAATCAGCCCCAGCATTTT. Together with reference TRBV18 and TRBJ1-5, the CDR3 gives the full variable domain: NAGVMQNPRHLVRRRGQEARLRCSPMKGHSHVYWYRQLPEEGLKFMVYLQKENIIDESGMPKERFSAEFPKEGPSILRIQQVVRGDSAAYFCASSPTGISNQPQHFGDGTRLSIL.

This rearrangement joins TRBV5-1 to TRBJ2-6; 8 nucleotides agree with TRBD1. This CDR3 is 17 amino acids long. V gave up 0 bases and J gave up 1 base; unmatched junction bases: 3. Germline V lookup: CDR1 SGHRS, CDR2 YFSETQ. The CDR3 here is CASSLADRVSGANVLTF. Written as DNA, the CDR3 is TGCGCCAGCAGCTTGGCGGACAGGGTGTCTGGGGCCAACGTCCTGACTTTC.

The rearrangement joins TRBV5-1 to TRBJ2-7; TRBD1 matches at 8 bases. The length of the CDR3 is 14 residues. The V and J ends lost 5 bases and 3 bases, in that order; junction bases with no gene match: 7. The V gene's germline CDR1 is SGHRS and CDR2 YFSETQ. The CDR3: CASRAGTGVYEQYF. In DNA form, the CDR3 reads TGCGCCAGCAGAGCCGGGACAGGAGTCTACGAGCAGTACTTC.

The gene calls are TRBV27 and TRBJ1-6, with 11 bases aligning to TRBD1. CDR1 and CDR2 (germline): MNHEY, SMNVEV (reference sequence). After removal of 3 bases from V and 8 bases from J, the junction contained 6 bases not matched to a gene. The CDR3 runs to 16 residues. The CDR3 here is CASSLYRDRGYSPLHF. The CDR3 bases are TGTGCCAGCAGTTTGTACCGGGACAGGGGGTATTCACCCCTCCACTTT.

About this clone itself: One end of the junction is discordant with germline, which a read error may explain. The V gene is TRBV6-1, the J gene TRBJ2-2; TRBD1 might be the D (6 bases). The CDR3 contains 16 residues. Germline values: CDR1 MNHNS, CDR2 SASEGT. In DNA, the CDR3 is TGTGCCAGCAGTGAAGCAAACAGGGCCTGGTTCCGGGGAGCTGTTTTT. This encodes CASSEANRAWFRGAVF.

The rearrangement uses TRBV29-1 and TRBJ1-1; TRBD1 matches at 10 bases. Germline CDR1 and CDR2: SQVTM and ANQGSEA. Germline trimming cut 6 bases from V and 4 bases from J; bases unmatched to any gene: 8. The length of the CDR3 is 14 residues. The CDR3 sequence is CSVDRGRFITEAFF. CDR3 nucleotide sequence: TGCAGCGTCGACAGGGGGCGGTTCATCACTGAAGCTTTCTTT.

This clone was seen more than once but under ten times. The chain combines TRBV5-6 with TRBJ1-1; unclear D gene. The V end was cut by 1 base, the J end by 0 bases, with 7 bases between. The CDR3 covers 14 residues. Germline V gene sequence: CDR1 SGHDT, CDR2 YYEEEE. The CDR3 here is CASSLQIMNTEAFF. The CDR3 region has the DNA TGTGCCAGCAGCTTGCAGATTATGAACACTGAAGCTTTCTTT.

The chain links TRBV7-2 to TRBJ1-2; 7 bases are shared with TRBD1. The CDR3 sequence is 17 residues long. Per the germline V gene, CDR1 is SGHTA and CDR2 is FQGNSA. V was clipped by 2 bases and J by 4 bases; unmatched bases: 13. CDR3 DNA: TGTGCCAGCAGCTTATATGAGGGGGCGCAAGGGGTCTATGGCTACACCTTC. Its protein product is CASSLYEGAQGVYGYTF.

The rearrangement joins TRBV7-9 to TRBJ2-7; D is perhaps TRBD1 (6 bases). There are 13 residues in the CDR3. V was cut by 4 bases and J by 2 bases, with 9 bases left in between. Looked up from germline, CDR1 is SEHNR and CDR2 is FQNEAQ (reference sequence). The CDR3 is CASSSRTAYEQYF. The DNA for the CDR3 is TGTGCCAGCAGCTCACGGACAGCCTACGAGCAGTACTTC.

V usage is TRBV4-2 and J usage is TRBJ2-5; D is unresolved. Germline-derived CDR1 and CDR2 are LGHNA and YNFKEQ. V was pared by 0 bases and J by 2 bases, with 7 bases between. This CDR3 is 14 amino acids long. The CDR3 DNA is TGTGCCAGCAGCCAAGATCAGGCTCAAGAGACCCAGTACTTC. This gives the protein CASSQDQAQETQYF.

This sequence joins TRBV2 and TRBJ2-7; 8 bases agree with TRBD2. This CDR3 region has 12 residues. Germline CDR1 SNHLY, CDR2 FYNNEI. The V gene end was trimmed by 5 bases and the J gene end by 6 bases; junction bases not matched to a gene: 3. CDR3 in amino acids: CASSRGLAEQYF. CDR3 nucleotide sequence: TGTGCCAGCAGTCGCGGACTAGCCGAGCAGTACTTC. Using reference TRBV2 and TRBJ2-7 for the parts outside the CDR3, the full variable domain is EPEVTQTPSHQVTQMGQEVILRCVPISNHLYFYWYRQILGQKVEFLVSFYNNEISEKSEIFDDQFSVERPDGSNFTLKIRSTKLEDSAMYFCASSRGLAEQYFGPGTRLTVT.

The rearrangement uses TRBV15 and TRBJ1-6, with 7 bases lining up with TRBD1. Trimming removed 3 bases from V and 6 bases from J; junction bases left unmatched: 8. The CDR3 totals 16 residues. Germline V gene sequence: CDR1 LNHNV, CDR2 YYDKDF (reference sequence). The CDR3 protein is CATSRVTGLSNSPLHF. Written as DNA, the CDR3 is TGTGCCACCAGCAGGGTGACAGGGCTCTCTAATTCACCCCTCCACTTT.

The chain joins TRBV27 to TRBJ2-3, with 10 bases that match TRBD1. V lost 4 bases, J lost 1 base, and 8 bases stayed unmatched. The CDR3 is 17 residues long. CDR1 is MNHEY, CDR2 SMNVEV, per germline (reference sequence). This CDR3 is CASSSGQGVVGTDTQYF. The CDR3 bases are TGTGCCAGCAGTTCCGGACAGGGGGTAGTGGGCACAGATACGCAGTATTTT.

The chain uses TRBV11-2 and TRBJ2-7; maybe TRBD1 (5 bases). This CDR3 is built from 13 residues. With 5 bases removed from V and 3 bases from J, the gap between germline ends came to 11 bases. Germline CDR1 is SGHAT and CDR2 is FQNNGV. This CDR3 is CASSTGPLYEQYF. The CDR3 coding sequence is TGTGCCAGCAGCACAGGTCCCCTCTACGAGCAGTACTTC.

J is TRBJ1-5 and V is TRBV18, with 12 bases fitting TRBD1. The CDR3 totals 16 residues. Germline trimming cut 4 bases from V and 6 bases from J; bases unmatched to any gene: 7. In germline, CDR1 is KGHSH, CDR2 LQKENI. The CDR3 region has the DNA TGTGCCAGCTCACTTGCCGGGACAGGGGGCTTTCAGCCCCAGCATTTT. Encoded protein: CASSLAGTGGFQPQHF.

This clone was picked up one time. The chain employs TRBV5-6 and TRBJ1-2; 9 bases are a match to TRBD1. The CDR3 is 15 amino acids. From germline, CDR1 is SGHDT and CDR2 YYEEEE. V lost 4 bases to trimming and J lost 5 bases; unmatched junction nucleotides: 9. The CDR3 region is CASSGGGQGEYGYTF. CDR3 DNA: TGTGCCAGCAGCGGGGGGGGACAGGGCGAATATGGCTACACCTTC. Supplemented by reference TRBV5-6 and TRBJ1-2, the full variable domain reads DAGVTQSPTHLIKTRGQQVTLRCSPKSGHDTVSWYQQALGQGPQFIFQYYEEEERQRGNFPDRFSGHQFPNYSSELNVNALLLGDSALYLCASSGGGQGEYGYTFGSGTRLTVV.

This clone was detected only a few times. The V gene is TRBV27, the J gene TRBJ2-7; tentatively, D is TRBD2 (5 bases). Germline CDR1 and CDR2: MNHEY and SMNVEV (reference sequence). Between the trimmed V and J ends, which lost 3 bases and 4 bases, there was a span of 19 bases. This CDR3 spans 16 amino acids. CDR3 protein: CASSLTPSHSRYEQYF. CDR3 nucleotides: TGTGCCAGCAGTTTGACGCCTAGCCATTCCAGGTACGAGCAGTACTTC.

The chain's CDR3 is CASSWGQGSREKLFF. CDR3 in DNA: TGTGCCAGCAGCTGGGGACAGGGATCTCGAGAAAAACTGTTTTTT. This chain uses TRBV5-6 with TRBJ1-4, with 9 bases matching TRBD1. The V gene's germline CDR1 is SGHDT and CDR2 YYEEEE. Trimming cost V 3 bases and J 8 bases; bases outside gene matches: 8. The CDR3 length is 15 residues.

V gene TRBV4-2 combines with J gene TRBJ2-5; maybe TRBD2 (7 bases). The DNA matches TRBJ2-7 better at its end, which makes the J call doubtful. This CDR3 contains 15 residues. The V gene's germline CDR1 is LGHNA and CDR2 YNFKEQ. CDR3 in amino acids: CASSQDGGAQYEQYF. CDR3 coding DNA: TGTGCCAGCAGCCAAGATGGGGGGGCACAGTACGAGCAGTACTTC.

The CDR3 DNA sequence: TGCGCCAGCAGCTTGGCTGTACAGGGTAGAGGCTACACCTTC. It specifies CASSLAVQGRGYTF. The chain has TRBV5-1 and TRBJ1-2, with D possibly matching TRBD1 (6 bases). The CDR3 consists of 14 residues. From germline, CDR1 is SGHRS and CDR2 YFSETQ. The ends were cut back, 0 bases at V and 8 bases at J, with 14 bases in the middle.

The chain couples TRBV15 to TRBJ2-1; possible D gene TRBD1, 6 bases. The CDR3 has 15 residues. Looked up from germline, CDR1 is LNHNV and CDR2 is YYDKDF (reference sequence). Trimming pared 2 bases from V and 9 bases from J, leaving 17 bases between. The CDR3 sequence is CATSRPTGTSSEQFF. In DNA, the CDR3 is TGTGCCACCAGCAGACCGACCGGGACATCCTCTGAGCAGTTCTTC.

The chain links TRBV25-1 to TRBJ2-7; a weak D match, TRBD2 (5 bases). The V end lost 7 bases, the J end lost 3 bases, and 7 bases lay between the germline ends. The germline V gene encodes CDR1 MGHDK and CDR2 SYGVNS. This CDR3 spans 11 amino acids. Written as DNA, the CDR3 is TGTGCCAGCACCGGGATCTACGAGCAGTACTTC. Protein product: CASTGIYEQYF.

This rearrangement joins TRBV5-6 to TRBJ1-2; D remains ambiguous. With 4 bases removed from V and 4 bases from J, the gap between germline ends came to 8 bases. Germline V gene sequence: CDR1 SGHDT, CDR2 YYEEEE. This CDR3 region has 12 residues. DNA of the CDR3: TGTGCCAGCAGCCGAGAGGGCTATGGCTACACCTTC. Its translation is CASSREGYGYTF.

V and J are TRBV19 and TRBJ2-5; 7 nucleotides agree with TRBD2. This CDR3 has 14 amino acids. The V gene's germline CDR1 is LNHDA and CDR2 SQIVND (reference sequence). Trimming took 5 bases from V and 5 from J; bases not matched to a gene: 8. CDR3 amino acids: CASSGVAGAETQYF. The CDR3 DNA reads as TGTGCCAGTAGTGGGGTAGCGGGCGCTGAGACCCAGTACTTC.

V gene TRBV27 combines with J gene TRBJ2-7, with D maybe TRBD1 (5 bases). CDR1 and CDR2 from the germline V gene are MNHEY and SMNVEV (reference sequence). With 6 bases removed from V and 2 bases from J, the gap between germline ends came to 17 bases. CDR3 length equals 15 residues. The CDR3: CASSSRPGKTYEQYF. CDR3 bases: TGTGCCAGCAGCTCCAGGCCAGGGAAGACCTACGAGCAGTACTTC.

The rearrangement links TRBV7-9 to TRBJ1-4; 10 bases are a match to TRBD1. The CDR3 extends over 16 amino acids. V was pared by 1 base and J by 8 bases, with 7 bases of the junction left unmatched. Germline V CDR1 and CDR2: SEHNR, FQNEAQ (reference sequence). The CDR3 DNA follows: TGTGCCAGCAGCTTAGACGGGGACAGGGGCTCGGAAAAACTGTTTTTT. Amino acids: CASSLDGDRGSEKLFF.

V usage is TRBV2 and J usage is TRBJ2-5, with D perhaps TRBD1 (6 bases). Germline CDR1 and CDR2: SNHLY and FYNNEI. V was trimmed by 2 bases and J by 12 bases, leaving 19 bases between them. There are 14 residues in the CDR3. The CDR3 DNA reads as TGTGCCAGCAGTGAAAGGACAGATTTCACCCCCAAGTACTTC. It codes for CASSERTDFTPKYF.

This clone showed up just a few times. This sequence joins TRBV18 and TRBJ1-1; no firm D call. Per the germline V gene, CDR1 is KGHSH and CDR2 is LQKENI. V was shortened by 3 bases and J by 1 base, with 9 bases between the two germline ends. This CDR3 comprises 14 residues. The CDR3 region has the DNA TGTGCCAGCTCACCGGAGATTTCGAACACTGAAGCTTTCTTT. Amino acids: CASSPEISNTEAFF.

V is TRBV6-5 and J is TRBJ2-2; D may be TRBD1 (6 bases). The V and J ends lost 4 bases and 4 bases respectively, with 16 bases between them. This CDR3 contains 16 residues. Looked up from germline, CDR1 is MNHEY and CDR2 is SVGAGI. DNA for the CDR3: TGTGCCAGCAGTTCCTTACAGGGAAGGGGCACCGGGGAGCTGTTTTTT. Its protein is CASSSLQGRGTGELFF.

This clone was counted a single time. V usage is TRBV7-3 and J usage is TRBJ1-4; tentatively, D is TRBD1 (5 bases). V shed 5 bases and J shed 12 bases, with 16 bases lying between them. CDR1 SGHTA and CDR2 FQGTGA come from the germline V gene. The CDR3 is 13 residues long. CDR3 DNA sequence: TGTGCCAGCAGCCCCTGGGGCGGTAGTGAACTGTTTTTT. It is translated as CASSPWGGSELFF. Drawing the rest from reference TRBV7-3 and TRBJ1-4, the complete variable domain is GAGVSQTPSNKVTEKGKYVELRCDPISGHTALYWYRQSLGQGPEFLIYFQGTGAADDSGLPNDRFFAVRPEGSVSTLKIQRTERGDSAVYLCASSPWGGSELFFGSGTQLSVL.